A single T cell receptor (beta chain) is shown here with its context. Its antigen is unidentified. These data originate in a study of T cell responses to AZD1222 COVID-19 vaccine. Whole-study findings and limits: Donor demographics were predominantly white British with a female majority; clonal diversity may be underestimated. Reports indicate that nearly half of spike-specific TCRs are directed at unmutated variant regions.

Profiling relied on immunoSEQ multiplex PCR, and the TCRdb table lists in-frame clones only, not all of them. The sample records around 130,000 clones, about 91% being singletons. This CDR3 has 13 amino acids. Germline V gene lookup returns CDR1 KGHDR and CDR2 SFDVKD. The V gene end was trimmed by 8 bases and the J gene end by 6 bases; junction bases not matched to a gene: 8. V is TRBV24-1 and J is TRBJ1-1; 7 bases line up with TRBD1. The specimen comprised peripheral blood, sampled 28 days after the second AZD1222 dose. This clonotype originated in an adult who received the AZD1222 COVID-19 vaccine. This chain's CDR3 is CATTRDSRSEAFF. For the CDR3, the DNA is TGTGCCACCACTAGGGACAGTCGCTCTGAAGCTTTCTTT.